Described below is a single T cell receptor beta chain sequence and its context. The antigen is undetermined. In TCRdb, the RT-PCR reads were re-called with MiXCR into one record per CDR3 protein. The repertoire includes 610,000 or so distinct CDR3 sequences, about 15% of them detected once, and approximately 10% sits in the top ten. Germline V gene sequence: CDR1 MNHEY, CDR2 SMNVEV (reference sequence). The CDR3 consists of 15 residues. Trimming left V 5 bases short and J 3 bases short, with 17 bases between. The sample belongs to a study of response to subunit inactivated influenza vaccine. Notes on the study in general: It was the authors' suggestion that each seasonal influenza vaccination recruits few new T cells.

V usage is TRBV27 and J usage is TRBJ2-7; TRBD2 is a possible D gene (6 bases). Material: PBMCs from blood, obtained 11 to 12 days after vaccination. The sequence derives from a man aged 45 to 65 who received an inactivated influenza vaccine. CDR3 DNA sequence: TGTGCCAGCAGTCAGGCTTCCGGGGGAGTCTACGAGCAGTACTTC. Encoded protein: CASSQASGGVYEQYF.